Presented here are 6 T cell receptor beta chains from one specimen sequenced in a study of human T cells and chemical hapten exposure. The time point: patch test 2, 6 weeks after DPC sensitization. As to treatment: therapeutic diphenylcyclopropenone sensitization with weekly scalp DPC. TCRdb reprocessed the RACE reads with MiXCR, giving one entry per CDR3 protein. The table records around 360,000 distinct CDR3 sequences, over 6% of them present only once. Sequencing used whole blood, obtained in connection with sensitization to the hapten diphenylcyclopropenone (DPC). The receptors were gathered from a woman aged 18 to 35 with alopecia areata. Some clones in this sample may be carry-over from other donors' samples.

As regards this clonotype: One end of the junction does not line up with germline, which may come from a read error. This chain connects TRBV7-7 to TRBJ2-5; TRBD1 agrees at 7 bases. The CDR3 is made up of 14 amino acids. CDR1 is SSHAT and CDR2 is FNYEAQ in the germline V gene (reference sequence). The CDR3 region has the DNA TGTGCTAGCAGCCCAGGGGGTTCAACGGAGACCCAGTACTTC. Translating it yields CASSPGGSTETQYF.

This clonotype was detected ten times or more. The chain carries TRBV12-3 or TRBV12-4 and TRBJ1-2, with D tentatively TRBD1 (6 bases). Deletions cut 7 bases from V and 4 bases from J, with 10 bases between. The CDR3 has 12 amino acids. This CDR3 is CASKPDSYGYTF. The CDR3 nucleotides are TGTGCCAGCAAGCCGGACAGCTATGGCTACACCTTC.

The chain joins TRBV20-1 to TRBJ2-3; no firm D call. V was cut by 6 bases and J by 0 bases, with 16 bases left in between. CDR3 length equals 15 residues. Germline values: CDR1 DFQATT, CDR2 SNEGSKA (reference sequence). CDR3 amino acids: CSAPGGASSTDTQYF. The DNA for the CDR3 is TGCAGTGCCCCCGGTGGCGCCTCAAGCACAGATACGCAGTATTTT.

The genes are TRBV18 and TRBJ2-3; the match to TRBD1 covers 7 bases. After removal of 6 bases from V and 1 base from J, the junction contained 10 bases not matched to a gene. CDR1 is KGHSH and CDR2 is LQKENI in the germline V gene. The CDR3 consists of 16 residues. The CDR3 coding sequence is TGTGCCAGCTCTACACTCGTAGGGGGCCGCACAGATACGCAGTATTTT. This codes for CASSTLVGGRTDTQYF.

This clonotype was seen a few times. This sequence joins TRBV20-1 and TRBJ1-5; no reliable D call. This CDR3 spans 12 amino acids. Germline CDR1 and CDR2: DFQATT and SNEGSKA (reference sequence). The V end lost 0 bases, the J end lost 6 bases, and 6 bases lay between the germline ends. DNA of the CDR3: TGCAGTGCTAGAGAGGGGAGTCAGCCCCAGCATTTT. As protein: CSAREGSQPQHF.

The genes are TRBV20-1 and TRBJ1-5; no reliable D call. Germline CDR1 reads DFQATT; CDR2 reads SNEGSKA (reference sequence). Trimming shortened V by 3 bases and J by 7 bases, and 19 bases separated the two germline ends. There are 15 residues in the CDR3. The CDR3 DNA is TGCAGTGCTAGTCCCTTGGGGTTACAGTCGCAGCCCCAGCATTTT. Its translation is CSASPLGLQSQPQHF.